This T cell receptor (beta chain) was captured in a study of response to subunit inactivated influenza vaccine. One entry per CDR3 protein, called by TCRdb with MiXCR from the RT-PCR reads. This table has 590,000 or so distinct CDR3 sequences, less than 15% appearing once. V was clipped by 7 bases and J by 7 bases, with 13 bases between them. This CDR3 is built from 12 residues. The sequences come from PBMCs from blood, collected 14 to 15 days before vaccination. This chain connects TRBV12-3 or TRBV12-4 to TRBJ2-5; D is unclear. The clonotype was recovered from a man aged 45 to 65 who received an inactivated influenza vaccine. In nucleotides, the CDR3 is TGTGCCAGCACGCCCGGGCGCGGGACCCAGTACTTC. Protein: CASTPGRGTQYF.